Below are 32 T cell receptor beta chains sequenced from a single sample in a study of cytomegalovirus exposure and HLA in healthy donors. The PCR made use of 60 Vbeta and 13 Jbeta primers. Assay used: immunoSEQ multiplex PCR; TCRdb lists only in-frame clones, some missing. The repertoire holds under 200,000 clones, with over 70% as singletons. The specimen was PBMCs. The receptors stem from a female donor in good health and CMV-seronegative.

This clone has a handful of counts. This chain uses TRBV2 with TRBJ2-3, with 9 bases identical to TRBD2. J lost 6 bases, V lost 3 bases, and 7 bases had no gene match. The CDR3 is 15 amino acids. Germline V gene lookup returns CDR1 SNHLY and CDR2 FYNNEI. CDR3: CASSDHSGGKDTQYF. The CDR3 DNA is TGTGCCAGCAGTGACCATAGCGGGGGTAAGGATACGCAGTATTTT.

This clone was seen a few times. In the same sample, other DNA sequences code for this CDR3. The rearrangement uses TRBV27 and TRBJ2-7; perhaps TRBD1 as D (6 bases). CDR1 MNHEY and CDR2 SMNVEV come from the germline V gene (reference sequence). The CDR3 spans 14 residues. V lost 5 bases and J 0 bases, leaving 11 bases between the germline ends. DNA of the CDR3: TGTGCCAGCAGTCGAGGACAGTCCTCCTACGAGCAGTACTTC. Its translation is CASSRGQSSYEQYF.

This clone has only a few counts. The CDR3 here is CASSLEAGIRQETQYF. In nucleotides, the CDR3 is TGTGCCAGCAGCTTAGAAGCAGGGATTCGGCAAGAGACCCAGTACTTC. The chain employs TRBV11-2 and TRBJ2-5; possibly TRBD1 for D (5 bases). Germline loops: CDR1 SGHAT, CDR2 FQNNGV. The CDR3 is made up of 16 amino acids. The V and J ends lost 0 bases and 2 bases respectively, with 13 bases between them.

The rearrangement joins TRBV19 to TRBJ2-1, with 8 bases aligning to TRBD1. The V segment lost 4 bases and the J segment 3 bases; nucleotides outside the gene matches: 5. The CDR3 runs to 15 residues. Germline values: CDR1 LNHDA, CDR2 SQIVND (reference sequence). CDR3 residues: CASSTDRDLYNEQFF. CDR3 nucleotides: TGTGCCAGTAGTACGGACAGGGACCTCTACAATGAGCAGTTCTTC.

The count of this clone is one. The chain links TRBV7-3 to TRBJ2-2; D possibly corresponds to TRBD2 (5 bases). This CDR3 has 15 residues. V lost 7 bases and J lost 4, with 16 bases in between. Per the germline V gene, CDR1 is SGHTA and CDR2 is FQGTGA. CDR3 in amino acids: CASNEGAIGTGELFF. CDR3 DNA sequence: TGTGCCAGCAATGAGGGAGCGATAGGCACCGGGGAGCTGTTTTTT. Complete variable domain (other parts from reference TRBV7-3 and TRBJ2-2): GAGVSQTPSNKVTEKGKYVELRCDPISGHTALYWYRQSLGQGPEFLIYFQGTGAADDSGLPNDRFFAVRPEGSVSTLKIQRTERGDSAVYLCASNEGAIGTGELFFGEGSRLTVL.

The CDR3 sequence is CASSLVGGGETQYF. CDR3 DNA sequence: TGTGCCAGCAGTTTAGTAGGGGGCGGGGAGACCCAGTACTTC. The V call is TRBV28, the J call TRBJ2-5, with TRBD1 matching over 7 bases. The CDR3 extends over 14 amino acids. The germline V gene has CDR1 MDHEN and CDR2 SYDVKM. The ends lost 2 bases at V and 5 bases at J; junction bases unmatched: 5. The whole variable domain, filled in from reference TRBV28 and TRBJ2-5, reads DVKVTQSSRYLVKRTGEKVFLECVQDMDHENMFWYRQDPGLGLRLIYFSYDVKMKEKGDIPEGYSVSREKKERFSLILESASTNQTSMYLCASSLVGGGETQYFGPGTRLLVL.

The J gene is TRBJ1-5, the V gene TRBV28; D gene ambiguous. The germline V and J ends were trimmed by 5 bases and 5 bases, with 7 bases remaining between them. Germline loops: CDR1 MDHEN, CDR2 SYDVKM. There are 12 residues in the CDR3. The CDR3 region has the DNA TGTGCCAGCAGTCAGTCCCATCAGCCCCAGCATTTT. Translation gives CASSQSHQPQHF.

The gene calls are TRBV9 and TRBJ2-7; D perhaps matches TRBD1 (6 bases). The V gene's germline CDR1 is SGDLS and CDR2 YYNGEE. CDR3 length equals 15 residues. V was trimmed by 0 bases and J by 5 bases, leaving 15 bases between them. CDR3 residues: CASSVGGGSKDEQYF. Written as DNA, the CDR3 is TGTGCCAGCAGCGTAGGAGGGGGTAGTAAAGACGAGCAGTACTTC.

This clone has only one observation. The V gene is TRBV5-6, the J gene TRBJ1-1, with TRBD1 matching over 7 bases. V lost 10 bases and J lost 0; bases outside the gene matches: 12. The CDR3 has 15 amino acids. Germline V gene sequence: CDR1 SGHDT, CDR2 YYEEEE. The CDR3 sequence is CAGTRRGQMNTEAFF. In nucleotides, the CDR3 is TGTGCCGGGACCCGCCGGGGACAGATGAACACTGAAGCTTTCTTT.

V gene TRBV6-1 combines with J gene TRBJ1-4; D is unresolved. Between the trimmed V and J ends, which lost 7 bases and 3 bases, there was a span of 15 bases. Germline assignment: CDR1 MNHNS and CDR2 SASEGT. This CDR3 has 15 amino acids. CDR3 nucleotides: TGTGCCAGCACCCTGAACCCGGGGTCTAATGAAAAACTGTTTTTT. It specifies CASTLNPGSNEKLFF.

The V and J genes are TRBV7-8 and TRBJ2-7; 8 nucleotides agree with TRBD1. Germline CDR1 reads SGHVS; CDR2 reads FQNEAQ. V lost 5 bases and J lost 0; bases outside the gene matches: 12. This CDR3 is 17 amino acids long. CDR3 bases: TGTGCCAGCAGCAACGCAGGGACAGGCTATAGCTCCTACGAGCAGTACTTC. This sequence encodes CASSNAGTGYSSYEQYF.

This clone was seen a few times. The chain employs TRBV7-7 and TRBJ2-2, with 8 bases matching TRBD2. This CDR3 has 16 residues. Germline-derived CDR1 and CDR2 are SSHAT and FNYEAQ (reference sequence). Trimming cost V 5 bases and J 2 bases; bases outside gene matches: 7. CDR3 protein: CASSPTAGVNTGELFF. CDR3 bases: TGTGCCAGCAGCCCCACAGCGGGGGTTAACACCGGGGAGCTGTTTTTT. Looking up the rest from reference TRBV7-7 and TRBJ2-2 gives the full variable domain: GAGVSQSPRYKVTKRGQDVTLRCDPISSHATLYWYQQALGQGPEFLTYFNYEAQPDKSGLPSDRFSAERPEGSISTLTIQRTEQRDSAMYRCASSPTAGVNTGELFFGEGSRLTVL.

The CDR3 DNA sequence: TGTGCCAGCAGGATGGGACATCGCACCGGGGAGCTGTTTTTT. As protein: CASRMGHRTGELFF. This rearrangement joins TRBV7-9 to TRBJ2-2, with D perhaps TRBD1 (6 bases). The V gene's germline CDR1 is SEHNR and CDR2 FQNEAQ (reference sequence). The V end lost 6 bases, the J end lost 4 bases, and 12 bases lay between the germline ends. The CDR3 extends over 14 amino acids.

This rearrangement joins TRBV6-5 to TRBJ2-7, with D unclear. The CDR3 contains 13 residues. Germline CDR1 is MNHEY and CDR2 is SVGAGI. V dropped 2 bases and J dropped 0 bases, with 5 bases sitting between them. The CDR3: CASSYENSYEQYF. The CDR3 DNA reads TGTGCCAGCAGTTACGAGAACTCCTACGAGCAGTACTTC.

This chain links TRBV7-7 with TRBJ2-5, with 8 bases identical to TRBD2. The CDR3 sequence is 14 residues long. Germline V gene lookup returns CDR1 SSHAT and CDR2 FNYEAQ (reference sequence). CDR3 bases: TGTGCTAGTAGCTATTCGGGAGGGGGGGAGACCCAGTACTTC. This codes for CASSYSGGGETQYF.

V usage is TRBV9 and J usage is TRBJ2-3; no clear D gene. The germline V gene encodes CDR1 SGDLS and CDR2 YYNGEE. Trimming cost V 0 bases and J 3 bases, with 14 bases left between them. This CDR3 has 16 residues. The CDR3 sequence is CASSVGPGAGTDTQYF. CDR3 bases: TGTGCCAGCAGCGTAGGGCCGGGTGCCGGTACAGATACGCAGTATTTT.

The rearrangement uses TRBV18 and TRBJ2-7, with 11 bases identical to TRBD2. CDR1 KGHSH and CDR2 LQKENI come from the germline V gene. The CDR3 is 15 residues long. Germline trimming cut 4 bases from V and 3 bases from J; bases unmatched to any gene: 5. The CDR3 coding sequence is TGTGCCAGCTCACAGGGACTAGCGGAACTCTACGAGCAGTACTTC. It yields the protein CASSQGLAELYEQYF.

The CDR3 is CAWKDRGPSYEQYF. The DNA for the CDR3 is TGTGCCTGGAAGGACAGGGGGCCCTCTTACGAGCAGTACTTC. The J gene is TRBJ2-7, the V gene TRBV30, with 11 nucleotides matching TRBD1. This CDR3 has 14 residues. After removal of 4 bases from V and 4 bases from J, the junction contained 6 bases not matched to a gene. CDR1 and CDR2 (germline): GTSNPN, SVGIG (reference sequence).

The V gene is TRBV5-1, the J gene TRBJ2-4; the match to TRBD2 covers 7 bases. V dropped 4 bases and J dropped 8; count of bases not matched to a gene: 18. CDR3 size: 17 residues. Germline loops: CDR1 SGHRS, CDR2 YFSETQ. The CDR3 DNA reads TGCGCCAGCAGCGCCGGTTACAGCGGGACGAGCCAGGACATTCAGTACTTC. This gives the protein CASSAGYSGTSQDIQYF. The full variable domain, rest sourced from reference TRBV5-1 and TRBJ2-4, is KAGVTQTPRYLIKTRGQQVTLSCSPISGHRSVSWYQQTPGQGLQFLFEYFSETQRNKGNFPGRFSGRQFSNSRSEMNVSTLELGDSALYLCASSAGYSGTSQDIQYFGAGTRLSVL.

The V gene is TRBV25-1, the J gene TRBJ2-1, with 8 bases identical to TRBD2. This CDR3 is 14 amino acids long. Germline V lookup: CDR1 MGHDK, CDR2 SYGVNS. Losses at the gene ends were 6 bases for V and 5 bases for J; bases not matched to a gene: 6. CDR3 protein: CASRDGGVNNEQFF. The CDR3 coding sequence is TGTGCCAGCAGGGACGGGGGGGTAAACAATGAGCAGTTCTTC.

J is TRBJ2-3 and V is TRBV9; the match to TRBD2 covers 8 bases. The CDR3 runs 18 residues. The V gene end was trimmed by 3 bases and the J gene end by 0 bases; junction bases not matched to a gene: 12. Germline CDR1 is SGDLS and CDR2 is YYNGEE. The CDR3 region is CASSETGGLYFSTDTQYF. Written as DNA, the CDR3 is TGTGCCAGCAGCGAAACGGGGGGGCTCTATTTTAGCACAGATACGCAGTATTTT.

Only a few counts were recorded for this clone. The chain uses TRBV7-2 and TRBJ1-6; TRBD1 is a possible D gene (6 bases). CDR3 length equals 16 residues. The V gene lost 5 bases and the J gene lost 11 bases, with 22 bases spanning the gap. The V gene's germline CDR1 is SGHTA and CDR2 FQGNSA. The CDR3 sequence is CASSLPFSQGTPPLHF. The CDR3 bases are TGTGCCAGCAGCCTCCCCTTTTCACAGGGTACGCCACCCCTCCACTTT.

The genes are TRBV5-1 and TRBJ2-7; 9 bases match TRBD2. This CDR3 comprises 15 residues. Germline CDR1 SGHRS, CDR2 YFSETQ. The junction had 7 bases not matched to a gene; V was cut back by 3 bases and J by 3 bases. The CDR3 loop is CASSSSTSGFYEQYF. For the CDR3, the DNA is TGCGCCAGCAGCTCATCGACTAGCGGTTTCTACGAGCAGTACTTC.

This chain joins TRBV19 and TRBJ1-2; a weak D match, TRBD1 (6 bases). The germline gives CDR1 LNHDA, CDR2 SQIVND (reference sequence). The length of the CDR3 is 17 residues. V lost 3 bases and J lost 4, with 21 bases in between. This chain's CDR3 is CASSISGPQGTIYGYTF. CDR3 DNA: TGTGCCAGTAGTATTTCCGGACCCCAGGGGACCATCTATGGCTACACCTTC.

The chain is built from TRBV7-2 and TRBJ2-1, with D hard to call. The germline gives CDR1 SGHTA, CDR2 FQGNSA. The CDR3 has 14 amino acids. V was trimmed by 2 bases and J by 7 bases, leaving 12 bases between them. The CDR3 sequence is CASSLFGSVNEQFF. The CDR3 DNA reads as TGTGCCAGCAGCTTATTCGGTTCGGTGAATGAGCAGTTCTTC.

V usage is TRBV21-1 and J usage is TRBJ1-5. TRBV21-1 is an annotated pseudogene. The CDR3 is 18 amino acids. The chain's CDR3 is CASSKDRFGGDSNQPQHF. In DNA, the CDR3 is TGTGCCAGCAGCAAGGACAGGTTCGGGGGGGATAGCAATCAGCCCCAGCATTTT.

The chain links TRBV30 to TRBJ2-5; 9 bases align to TRBD1. Germline CDR1 is GTSNPN and CDR2 is SVGIG (reference sequence). With 3 bases clipped from V and 5 bases from J, the junction kept 4 bases outside the gene matches. The CDR3 contains 13 residues. The CDR3 bases are TGTGCCTGGAGCCGGGACAGGGCGGAGACCCAGTACTTC. Translation: CAWSRDRAETQYF.

The chain links TRBV14 to TRBJ1-3; D is ambiguous. The CDR3 length is 14 residues. From germline, CDR1 is SGHDN and CDR2 FVKESK. V gave up 1 base and J gave up 7 bases, with 11 bases separating them. CDR3 sequence: CASSQVTPPNTIYF. CDR3 DNA: TGTGCCAGCAGCCAAGTAACTCCTCCGAACACCATATATTTT.

The chain uses TRBV28 and TRBJ1-4; 10 positions agree with TRBD1. V lost 4 bases to trimming and J lost 5 bases; unmatched junction nucleotides: 10. Germline V lookup: CDR1 MDHEN, CDR2 SYDVKM. CDR3 size: 17 residues. The CDR3: CASSSLGQGVQNEKLFF. CDR3 in DNA: TGTGCCAGCAGTTCCTTAGGACAGGGGGTCCAGAATGAAAAACTGTTTTTT.

This chain uses TRBV23-1 with TRBJ2-1; D is unresolved. TRBV23-1 is an open reading frame whose function is uncertain. Trimming stripped 4 bases from V and 3 bases from J, with 13 bases between. This CDR3 has 15 residues. The CDR3 DNA reads as TGCGCCAGCAGTCCTCGCACAGACGGCTACAATGAGCAGTTCTTC. Residues: CASSPRTDGYNEQFF.

The chain's CDR3 is CASSSRQGPLEGYTF. For the CDR3, the DNA is TGTGCCAGCAGCTCCCGACAAGGCCCCCTTGAGGGCTACACCTTC. The rearrangement joins TRBV7-6 to TRBJ1-2; D remains ambiguous. This CDR3 contains 15 residues. Germline assignment: CDR1 SGHVS and CDR2 FNYEAQ. Trimming took 4 bases from V and 8 from J, leaving 20 bases between them. The whole variable domain, remainder taken from reference TRBV7-6 and TRBJ1-2, is GAGVSQSPRYKVTKRGQDVALRCDPISGHVSLYWYRQALGQGPEFLTYFNYEAQQDKSGLPNDRFSAERPEGSISTLTIQRTEQRDSAMYRCASSSRQGPLEGYTFGSGTRLTVV.

The chain couples TRBV7-9 to TRBJ1-2, with D perhaps matching TRBD1 (5 bases). V was shortened by 4 bases and J by 4 bases, with 10 bases between the two germline ends. Germline V gene data show CDR1 as SEHNR and CDR2 as FQNEAQ (reference sequence). The CDR3 has 13 amino acids. The CDR3 region has the DNA TGTGCCAGCAGCTCGCAGGGAAGCTATGGCTACACCTTC. It specifies CASSSQGSYGYTF.